This T cell receptor (beta chain) was obtained from a study of blood T cell repertoires in COVID-19. About the research overall: Acute and convalescent COVID-19 specimens originated in the United States, Italy and Spain.

Enrolled through a virtual design, the participants were between roughly 18 and 90 years of age and came from about two dozen US areas. In assigning cohorts, the study relied on participant-reported clinical history. Exposed participants encountered a COVID-19 case during the 2 weeks preceding study entry. Trimming took off 4 bases at V and 4 bases at J, with 7 bases between the two ends. This CDR3 spans 12 amino acids. Germline V lookup: CDR1 LNHNV, CDR2 YYDKDF (reference sequence). Some clones are missing from TCRdb's copy, which holds only in-frame ones; the method was immunoSEQ multiplex PCR. The data show under 250,000 clones, 83% seen once. This clone has only one observation.

The J gene is TRBJ1-2, the V gene TRBV15; D call uncertain. This clonotype was sampled from a woman in her thirties or forties who had been exposed to COVID-19. The sequenced sample was PBMCs or T cells enriched from blood (not recorded which). The chain's CDR3 is CATSNGLYGYTF. CDR3 bases: TGTGCCACCAGCAACGGACTCTATGGCTACACCTTC. Full variable domain (rest looked up from reference TRBV15 and TRBJ1-2): DAMVIQNPRYQVTQFGKPVTLSCSQTLNHNVMYWYQQKSSQAPKLLFHYYDKDFNNEADTPDNFQSRRPNTSFCFLDIRSPGLGDTAMYLCATSNGLYGYTFGSGTRLTVV.